Below, 21 T cell receptor beta chains from the same sample are listed, as sequenced in a study of Ad26.COV2.S vaccination and SARS-CoV-2 variants. Sequencing used immunoSEQ multiplex PCR; TCRdb keeps in-frame clones, though not all of them. The data show fewer than 400,000 clones, with around 90% seen just once and around 5.5% held by the top ten. Treatment described: about 20 received Ad26.COV2.S at low or high dose, single or two shots; about five received placebo; per-sample allocation not given. The samples were gathered on day 63 after the first injection of vaccine or placebo. Specimen: peripheral blood, collected in a trial of Ad26.COV2.S vaccine versus placebo. These receptors all come from a person aged 18-65 years who received the Ad26.COV2.S COVID-19 vaccine or a placebo.

CDR3 DNA: TGTGCCAGCAGGGCCACTAGTCCCTATAACAATGAGCAGTTCTTC. Its translation is CASRATSPYNNEQFF. The chain recombines TRBV28 with TRBJ2-1; a possible D gene is TRBD2 (5 bases). V lost 6 bases and J lost 5, with 17 bases in between. CDR1 is MDHEN, CDR2 SYDVKM, per germline. CDR3 length equals 15 residues.

This chain joins TRBV7-9 and TRBJ1-4; 8 bases fit TRBD1. CDR1 SEHNR and CDR2 FQNEAQ come from the germline V gene (reference sequence). J lost 6 bases, V lost 0 bases, and 9 bases had no gene match. The CDR3 runs to 17 residues. CDR3 in DNA: TGTGCCAGCAGCTTAGCGACCCACAGGGGGTCACATGAAAAACTGTTTTTT. Its protein is CASSLATHRGSHEKLFF. The full variable domain, completed using reference TRBV7-9 and TRBJ1-4, is DTGVSQNPRHKITKRGQNVTFRCDPISEHNRLYWYRQTLGQGPEFLTYFQNEAQLEKSRLLSDRFSAERPKGSFSTLEIQRTEQGDSAMYLCASSLATHRGSHEKLFFGSGTQLSVL.

V is TRBV11-1 and J is TRBJ1-2, with a weak D call TRBD1 (5 bases). The germline V and J ends were trimmed by 5 bases and 4 bases, with 20 bases remaining between them. Germline CDR1 SGHAT, CDR2 FQDESV (reference sequence). The CDR3 extends over 16 amino acids. The CDR3 is CASSPTVGRRGYGYTF. The CDR3 DNA reads as TGTGCCAGCAGCCCCACGGTGGGGCGCCGGGGCTATGGCTACACCTTC.

The V gene is TRBV6-1, the J gene TRBJ1-5; 10 nucleotides match TRBD1. V shed 3 bases and J 6 bases; nucleotides not matched to a gene: 11. CDR3 length equals 17 residues. The germline V gene encodes CDR1 MNHNS and CDR2 SASEGT. The CDR3 region has the DNA TGTGCCAGCAGTGAGCGAGACTGGGGACAGGGGAGTCAGCCCCAGCATTTT. Its protein is CASSERDWGQGSQPQHF.

This sequence joins TRBV19 and TRBJ2-7, with D perhaps matching TRBD1 or TRBD2 (6 bases each). This CDR3 is 14 amino acids long. Germline CDR1 LNHDA, CDR2 SQIVND (reference sequence). Trimming stripped 5 bases from V and 3 bases from J, with 14 bases between. This CDR3 reads CASSFAGQSYEQYF. Written as DNA, the CDR3 is TGTGCCAGTAGTTTCGCGGGACAAAGCTACGAGCAGTACTTC.

V gene TRBV5-8 combines with J gene TRBJ2-1; no firm D call. The V and J ends lost 5 bases and 3 bases respectively, with 6 bases between them. The germline gives CDR1 SGHTS, CDR2 YDEGEE. This CDR3 is 12 amino acids long. The CDR3: CASRQFYNEQFF. CDR3 in DNA: TGTGCCAGCAGACAGTTCTACAATGAGCAGTTCTTC.

The chain combines TRBV7-9 with TRBJ2-1; D possibly corresponds to TRBD1 (6 bases). Trimming stripped 5 bases from V and 8 bases from J, with 22 bases between. Germline CDR1 is SEHNR and CDR2 is FQNEAQ (reference sequence). The CDR3 is 16 residues long. The CDR3 region has the DNA TGTGCCAGCAGCCCCGAACCCTTACAGGGAAGCCATGAGCAGTTCTTC. Translated, it gives CASSPEPLQGSHEQFF.

This clone was observed a few times. The chain is built from TRBV7-9 and TRBJ1-2, with D perhaps matching TRBD1 (5 bases). Germline CDR1 SEHNR, CDR2 FQNEAQ (reference sequence). Between the trimmed V and J ends, which lost 5 bases and 5 bases, there was a span of 15 bases. The CDR3 covers 14 residues. Here the CDR3 DNA reads TGTGCCAGCAGCACAGTGGGGGACTCATATGGCTACACCTTC. Translation: CASSTVGDSYGYTF. Looking up the rest from reference TRBV7-9 and TRBJ1-2 gives the full variable domain: DTGVSQNPRHKITKRGQNVTFRCDPISEHNRLYWYRQTLGQGPEFLTYFQNEAQLEKSRLLSDRFSAERPKGSFSTLEIQRTEQGDSAMYLCASSTVGDSYGYTFGSGTRLTVV.

The chain combines TRBV3-1 (or the pseudogene TRBV3-2) with TRBJ1-2; possible D gene TRBD1, 5 bases. The CDR3 covers 16 residues. Trimming cost V 0 bases and J 3 bases, with 14 bases left between them. Looked up from germline, CDR1 is LGHDT and CDR2 is YNNKEL (reference sequence). CDR3 region: CASSQDPMGGDYGYTF. DNA of the CDR3: TGTGCCAGCAGCCAAGATCCCATGGGGGGAGACTATGGCTACACCTTC.

The chain joins TRBV29-1 to TRBJ2-1, with 9 positions matching TRBD2. The CDR3 consists of 17 residues. Germline CDR1 is SQVTM and CDR2 is ANQGSEA. J was trimmed by 4 bases and V by 7 bases; bases with no gene match: 17. The CDR3 loop reads CSAVLAGAYAGYNEQFF. The CDR3 nucleotides read TGCAGCGCCGTACTAGCGGGCGCATACGCAGGGTACAATGAGCAGTTCTTC.

V usage is TRBV5-1 and J usage is TRBJ1-4; D is ambiguous. Germline V gives CDR1 SGHRS, CDR2 YFSETQ. The CDR3 is 17 amino acids. V dropped 3 bases and J dropped 5 bases, with 20 bases sitting between them. CDR3 in amino acids: CASSSLGPSPANEKLFF. The CDR3 DNA is TGCGCCAGCAGCTCACTCGGTCCTAGCCCTGCAAATGAAAAACTGTTTTTT. Full variable domain (rest looked up from reference TRBV5-1 and TRBJ1-4): KAGVTQTPRYLIKTRGQQVTLSCSPISGHRSVSWYQQTPGQGLQFLFEYFSETQRNKGNFPGRFSGRQFSNSRSEMNVSTLELGDSALYLCASSSLGPSPANEKLFFGSGTQLSVL.

This chain links TRBV11-2 with TRBJ2-1, with TRBD2 as a possible D gene (6 bases). The V end was cut by 1 base, the J end by 0 bases, with 10 bases between. The germline V gene has CDR1 SGHAT and CDR2 FQNNGV. CDR3 size: 16 residues. Here the CDR3 DNA reads TGTGCCAGCAGCTTAGGTAGCGGATACTCCTACAATGAGCAGTTCTTC. It specifies CASSLGSGYSYNEQFF.

Remarks on this clone: Other DNA sequences from this sample encode an identical CDR3 as well. The chain uses TRBV6-5 and TRBJ1-1; 8 bases are shared with TRBD1. CDR3 length: 15 amino acids. From germline, CDR1 is MNHEY and CDR2 SVGAGI. V lost 4 bases and J lost 0; bases outside the gene matches: 4. The DNA for the CDR3 is TGTGCCAGCAGTTCCAGACAGGGGATGAACACTGAAGCTTTCTTT. It translates to CASSSRQGMNTEAFF.

The chain joins TRBV7-2 to TRBJ1-2; D unclear. Trimming cost V 6 bases and J 4 bases, with 9 bases left between them. Looked up from germline, CDR1 is SGHTA and CDR2 is FQGNSA. This CDR3 is 12 amino acids long. The CDR3 DNA follows: TGTGCCAGCAGGCGGACGGTCTATGGCTACACCTTC. This sequence encodes CASRRTVYGYTF.

This clone showed up just once. V and J are TRBV19 and TRBJ2-3, with D perhaps TRBD2 (6 bases). V lost 5 bases to trimming and J lost 6 bases, with 15 bases between them. This CDR3 is built from 14 residues. Germline V gives CDR1 LNHDA, CDR2 SQIVND (reference sequence). The CDR3 sequence is CASSRDGLRDTQYF. The DNA of the CDR3 is TGTGCCAGTAGTCGGGACGGACTACGGGATACGCAGTATTTT. Supplemented by reference TRBV19 and TRBJ2-3, the full variable domain reads DGGITQSPKYLFRKEGQNVTLSCEQNLNHDAMYWYRQDPGQGLRLIYYSQIVNDFQKGDIAEGYSVSREKKESFPLTVTSAQKNPTAFYLCASSRDGLRDTQYFGPGTRLTVL.

This clone is a singleton in its sample. The chain joins TRBV18 to TRBJ2-5, with a possible D match to TRBD2 (6 bases). The V and J ends lost 4 bases and 5 bases respectively, with 14 bases between them. This CDR3 contains 14 residues. Germline V lookup: CDR1 KGHSH, CDR2 LQKENI. The CDR3 nucleotides are TGTGCCAGCTCACGGGGACTCGGGCAGGAGACCCAGTACTTC. Amino acids: CASSRGLGQETQYF.

Only one count was recorded for this clone. The V gene is TRBV12-5, the J gene TRBJ2-7; 8 bases are shared with TRBD2. V shed 1 base, J shed 3 bases, and the junction held 8 bases outside the gene matches. Germline CDR1 is LGHNT and CDR2 is FRNRAP. This CDR3 has 16 amino acids. Here the CDR3 reads CASGLDKSTSGYEQYV. Written as DNA, the CDR3 is TGTGCTAGTGGTTTGGACAAATCCACTAGCGGCTACGAGCAGTACGTC.

V is TRBV19 and J is TRBJ2-2; TRBD2 agrees at 9 bases. After removal of 2 bases from V and 1 base from J, the junction contained 5 bases not matched to a gene. This CDR3 is built from 17 residues. Germline CDR1 reads LNHDA; CDR2 reads SQIVND (reference sequence). The chain's CDR3 is CASSIPGLALNTGELFF. The CDR3 DNA follows: TGTGCCAGTAGTATACCGGGACTAGCCCTGAACACCGGGGAGCTGTTTTTT.

The chain carries TRBV18 and TRBJ2-1; D gene ambiguous. The CDR3 covers 11 residues. Germline V gives CDR1 KGHSH, CDR2 LQKENI. The CDR3 DNA reads TGTGGGACCGAGTCCTACAATGAGCAGTTCTTC. Translation: CGTESYNEQFF.

The chain carries TRBV27 and TRBJ2-1; D call uncertain. The germline V and J ends were trimmed by 6 bases and 5 bases, with 8 bases remaining between them. There are 12 residues in the CDR3. The germline V gene encodes CDR1 MNHEY and CDR2 SMNVEV (reference sequence). DNA for the CDR3: TGTGCCAGCAGGTCTAGGAACAATGAGCAGTTCTTC. Encoded protein: CASRSRNNEQFF.

The V gene is TRBV4-3, the J gene TRBJ2-5, with 8 nucleotides matching TRBD2. Germline CDR1 LGHNA, CDR2 YSLEER. The V gene end was trimmed by 0 bases and the J gene end by 2 bases; junction bases not matched to a gene: 11. The CDR3 totals 18 residues. In nucleotides, the CDR3 is TGCGCCAGCAGCCAAGATCTTGAGCGGGGGCCTCCTCAAGAGACCCAGTACTTC. It is translated as CASSQDLERGPPQETQYF.